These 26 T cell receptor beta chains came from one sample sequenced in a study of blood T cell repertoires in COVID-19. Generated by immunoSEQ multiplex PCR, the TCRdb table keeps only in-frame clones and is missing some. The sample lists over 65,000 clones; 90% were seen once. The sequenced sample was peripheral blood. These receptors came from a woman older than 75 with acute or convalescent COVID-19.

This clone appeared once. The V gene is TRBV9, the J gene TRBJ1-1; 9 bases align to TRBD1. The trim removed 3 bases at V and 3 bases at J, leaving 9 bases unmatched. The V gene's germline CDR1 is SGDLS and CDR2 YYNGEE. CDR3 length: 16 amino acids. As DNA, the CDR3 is TGTGCCAGCAGCGCTTCCCAGACAGGGGGGTACACTGAAGCTTTCTTT. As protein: CASSASQTGGYTEAFF.

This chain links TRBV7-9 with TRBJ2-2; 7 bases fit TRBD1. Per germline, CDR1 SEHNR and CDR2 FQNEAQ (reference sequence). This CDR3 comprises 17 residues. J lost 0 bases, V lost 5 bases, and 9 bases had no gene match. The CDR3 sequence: CASSPLGQPANTGELFF. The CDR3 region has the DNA TGTGCCAGCAGCCCATTGGGACAGCCAGCGAACACCGGGGAGCTGTTTTTT.

The CDR3 DNA reads TGCGCCAGCAGCCTTAATACAGGGGGCGTCGGAAACACCATATATTTT. This encodes CASSLNTGGVGNTIYF. The chain carries TRBV5-1 and TRBJ1-3; 9 positions agree with TRBD1. This CDR3 is 16 amino acids long. With V trimmed by 4 bases and J by 4 bases, 9 bases remained unmatched. From germline, CDR1 is SGHRS and CDR2 YFSETQ.

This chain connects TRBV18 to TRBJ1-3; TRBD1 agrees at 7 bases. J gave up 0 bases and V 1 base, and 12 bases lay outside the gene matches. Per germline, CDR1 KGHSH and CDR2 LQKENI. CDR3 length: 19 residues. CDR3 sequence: CASSPRSLTGAPSGNTIYF. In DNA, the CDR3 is TGTGCCAGCTCACCACGGTCCCTCACAGGGGCCCCCTCTGGAAACACCATATATTTT.

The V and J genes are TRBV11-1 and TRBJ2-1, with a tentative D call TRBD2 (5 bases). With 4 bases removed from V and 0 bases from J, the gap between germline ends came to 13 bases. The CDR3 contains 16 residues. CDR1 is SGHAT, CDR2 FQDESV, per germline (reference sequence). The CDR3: CASSSRSASSYNEQFF. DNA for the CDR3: TGTGCCAGCAGCTCCCGTAGCGCGAGCTCCTACAATGAGCAGTTCTTC.

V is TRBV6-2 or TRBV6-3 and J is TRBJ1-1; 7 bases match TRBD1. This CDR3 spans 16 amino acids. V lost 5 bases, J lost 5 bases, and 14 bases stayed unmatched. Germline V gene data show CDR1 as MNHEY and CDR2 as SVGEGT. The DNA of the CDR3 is TGTGCCAGCAGTCGCCACCTAACAGGGGAGGTTACTGAAGCTTTCTTT. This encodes CASSRHLTGEVTEAFF.

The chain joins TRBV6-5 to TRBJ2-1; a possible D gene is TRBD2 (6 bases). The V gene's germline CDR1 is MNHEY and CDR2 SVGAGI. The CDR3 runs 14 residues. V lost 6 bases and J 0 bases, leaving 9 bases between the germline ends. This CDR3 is CASRISGSYNEQFF. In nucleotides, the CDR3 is TGTGCCAGCAGGATTAGCGGCTCCTACAATGAGCAGTTCTTC.

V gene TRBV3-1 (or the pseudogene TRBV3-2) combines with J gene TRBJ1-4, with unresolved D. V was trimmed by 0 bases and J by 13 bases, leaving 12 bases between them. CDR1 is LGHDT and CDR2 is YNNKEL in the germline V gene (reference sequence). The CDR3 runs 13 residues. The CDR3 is CASSQESGIGLFF. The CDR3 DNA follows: TGTGCCAGCAGCCAAGAATCCGGGATCGGACTGTTTTTT.

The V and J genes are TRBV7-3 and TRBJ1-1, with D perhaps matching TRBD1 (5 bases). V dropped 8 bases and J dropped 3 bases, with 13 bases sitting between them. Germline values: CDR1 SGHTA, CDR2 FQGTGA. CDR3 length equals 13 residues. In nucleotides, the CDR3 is TGTGCCAGCGGTTATACAGGTGACACTGAAGCTTTCTTT. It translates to CASGYTGDTEAFF.

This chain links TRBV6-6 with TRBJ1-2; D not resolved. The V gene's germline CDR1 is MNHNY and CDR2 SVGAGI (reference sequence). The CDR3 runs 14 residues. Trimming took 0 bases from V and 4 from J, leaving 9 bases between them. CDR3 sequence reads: CASSYSTASYGYTF. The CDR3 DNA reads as TGTGCCAGCAGTTACTCCACAGCATCCTATGGCTACACCTTC.

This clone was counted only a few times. For the CDR3, the DNA is TGCGCCAGCAGCCAAGAGGTAGCGGGGCGCACAGATACGCAGTATTTT. Amino acid sequence: CASSQEVAGRTDTQYF. The rearrangement links TRBV4-1 to TRBJ2-3, with 8 bases matching TRBD2. The CDR3 spans 16 residues. With V trimmed by 0 bases and J by 1 base, 3 bases remained unmatched. Germline CDR1 and CDR2: MGHRA and YSYEKL.

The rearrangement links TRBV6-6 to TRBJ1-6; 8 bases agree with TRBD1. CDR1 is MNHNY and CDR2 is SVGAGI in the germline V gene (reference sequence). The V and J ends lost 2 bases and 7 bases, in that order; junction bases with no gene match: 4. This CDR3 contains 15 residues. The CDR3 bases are TGTGCCAGCAGTTACCGACAGGGGCGAAATTCACCCCTCCACTTT. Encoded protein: CASSYRQGRNSPLHF.

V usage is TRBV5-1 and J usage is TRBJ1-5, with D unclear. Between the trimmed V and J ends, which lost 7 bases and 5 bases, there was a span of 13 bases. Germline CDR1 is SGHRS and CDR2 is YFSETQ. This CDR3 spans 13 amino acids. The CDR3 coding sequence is TGCGCCAGCCGTCAATCGAGCGATCAGCCCCAGCATTTT. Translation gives CASRQSSDQPQHF.

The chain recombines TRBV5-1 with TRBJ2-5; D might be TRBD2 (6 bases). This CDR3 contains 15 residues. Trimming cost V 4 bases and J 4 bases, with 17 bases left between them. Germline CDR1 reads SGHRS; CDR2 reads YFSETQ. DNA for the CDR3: TGCGCCAGCAGCCTTTCGGTCGGGGGTCCAGAGACCCAGTACTTC. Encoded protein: CASSLSVGGPETQYF.

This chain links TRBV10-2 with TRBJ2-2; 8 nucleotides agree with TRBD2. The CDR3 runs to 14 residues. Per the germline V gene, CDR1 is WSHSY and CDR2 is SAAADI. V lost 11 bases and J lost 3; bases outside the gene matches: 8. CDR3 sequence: CALRGGADTGELFF. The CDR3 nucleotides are TGCGCCCTACGGGGGGGGGCGGACACCGGGGAGCTGTTTTTT.

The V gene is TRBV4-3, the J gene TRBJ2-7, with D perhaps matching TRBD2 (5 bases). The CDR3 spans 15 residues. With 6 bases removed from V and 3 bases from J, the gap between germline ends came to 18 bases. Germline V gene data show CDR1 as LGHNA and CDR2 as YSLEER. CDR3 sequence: CASSPAEAPFYEQYF. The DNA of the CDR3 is TGCGCCAGCAGTCCAGCGGAGGCCCCCTTCTACGAGCAGTACTTC.

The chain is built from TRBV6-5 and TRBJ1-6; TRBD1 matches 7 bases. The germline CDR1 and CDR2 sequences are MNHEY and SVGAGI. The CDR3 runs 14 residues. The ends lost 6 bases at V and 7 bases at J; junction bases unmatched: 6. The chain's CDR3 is CASRETGRNSPLHF. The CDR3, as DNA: TGTGCCAGCAGGGAGACAGGGAGGAATTCACCCCTCCACTTT.

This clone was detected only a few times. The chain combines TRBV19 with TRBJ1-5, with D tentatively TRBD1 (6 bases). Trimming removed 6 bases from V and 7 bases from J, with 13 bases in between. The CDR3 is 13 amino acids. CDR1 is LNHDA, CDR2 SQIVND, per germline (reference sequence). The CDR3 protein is CASRAGARQPQHF. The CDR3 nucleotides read TGTGCCAGTAGGGCAGGGGCTAGGCAGCCCCAGCATTTT.

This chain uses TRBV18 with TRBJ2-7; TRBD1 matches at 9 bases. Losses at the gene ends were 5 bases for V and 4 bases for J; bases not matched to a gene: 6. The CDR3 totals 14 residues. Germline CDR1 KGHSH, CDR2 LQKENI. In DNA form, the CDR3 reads TGTGCCAGCTCAACCCGGACAGGGGTTTACGAGCAGTACTTC. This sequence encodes CASSTRTGVYEQYF.

Written as DNA, the CDR3 is TGTGCCAGCAGCTTAGATTCCAGGGTAGTATCCCTCCACTTT. This gives the protein CASSLDSRVVSLHF. The chain recombines TRBV11-2 with TRBJ1-6; a possible D gene is TRBD1 (5 bases). V shed 0 bases and J shed 14 bases, with 14 bases lying between them. The CDR3 contains 14 residues. Germline V lookup: CDR1 SGHAT, CDR2 FQNNGV.

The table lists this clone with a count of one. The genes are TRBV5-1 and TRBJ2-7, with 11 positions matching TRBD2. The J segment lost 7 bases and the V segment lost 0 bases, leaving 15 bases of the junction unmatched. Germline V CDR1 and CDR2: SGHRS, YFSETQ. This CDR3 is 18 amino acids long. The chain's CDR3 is CASSLGTSGWGLPVEQYF. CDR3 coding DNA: TGCGCCAGCAGCTTGGGGACTAGCGGGTGGGGGCTTCCTGTAGAGCAGTACTTC.

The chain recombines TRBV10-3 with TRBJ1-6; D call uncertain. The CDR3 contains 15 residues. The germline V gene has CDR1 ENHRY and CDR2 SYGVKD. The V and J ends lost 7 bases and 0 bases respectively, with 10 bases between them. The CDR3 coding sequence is TGTGCCATCAAGGCGGAACTCTCCTATAATTCACCCCTCCACTTT. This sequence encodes CAIKAELSYNSPLHF.

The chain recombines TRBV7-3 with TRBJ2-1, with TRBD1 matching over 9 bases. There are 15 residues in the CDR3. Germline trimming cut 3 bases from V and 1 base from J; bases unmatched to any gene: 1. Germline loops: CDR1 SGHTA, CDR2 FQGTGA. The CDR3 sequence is CASSFDRGSYNEQFF. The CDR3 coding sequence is TGTGCCAGCAGCTTTGACAGGGGGTCCTACAATGAGCAGTTCTTC.

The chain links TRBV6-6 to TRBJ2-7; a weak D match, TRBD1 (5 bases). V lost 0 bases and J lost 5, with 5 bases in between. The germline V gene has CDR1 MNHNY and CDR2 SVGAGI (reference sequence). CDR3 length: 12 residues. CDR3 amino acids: CASSYSGDEQYF. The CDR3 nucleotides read TGTGCCAGCAGTTACTCAGGGGACGAGCAGTACTTC.

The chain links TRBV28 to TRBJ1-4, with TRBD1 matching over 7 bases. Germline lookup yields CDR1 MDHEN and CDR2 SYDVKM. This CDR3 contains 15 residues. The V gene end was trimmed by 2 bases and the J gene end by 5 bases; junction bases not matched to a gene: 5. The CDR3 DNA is TGTGCCAGCAGTTTACGACAGGGAGGAAATGAAAAACTGTTTTTT. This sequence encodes CASSLRQGGNEKLFF.

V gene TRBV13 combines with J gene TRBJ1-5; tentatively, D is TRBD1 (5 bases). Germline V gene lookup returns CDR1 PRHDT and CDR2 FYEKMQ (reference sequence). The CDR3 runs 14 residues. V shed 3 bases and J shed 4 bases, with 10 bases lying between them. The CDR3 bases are TGTGCCAGCAGCTTGGGGCAGGGTAATCAGCCCCAGCATTTT. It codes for CASSLGQGNQPQHF.